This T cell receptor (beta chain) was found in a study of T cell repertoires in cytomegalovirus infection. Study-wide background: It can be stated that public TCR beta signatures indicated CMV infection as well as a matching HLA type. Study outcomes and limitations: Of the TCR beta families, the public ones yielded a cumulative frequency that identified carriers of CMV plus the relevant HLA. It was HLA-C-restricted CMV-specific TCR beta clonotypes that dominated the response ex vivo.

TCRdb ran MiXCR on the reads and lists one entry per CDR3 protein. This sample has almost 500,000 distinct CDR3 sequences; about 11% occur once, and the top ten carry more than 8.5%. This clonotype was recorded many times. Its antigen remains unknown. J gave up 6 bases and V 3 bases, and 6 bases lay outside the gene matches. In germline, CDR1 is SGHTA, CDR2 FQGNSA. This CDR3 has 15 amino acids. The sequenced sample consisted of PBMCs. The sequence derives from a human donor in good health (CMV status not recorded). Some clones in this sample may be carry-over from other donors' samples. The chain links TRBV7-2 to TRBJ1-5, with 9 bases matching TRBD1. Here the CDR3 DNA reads TGTGCCAGCAGCTTCGGGACAGGGTTGGGTCAGCCCCAGCATTTT. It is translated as CASSFGTGLGQPQHF. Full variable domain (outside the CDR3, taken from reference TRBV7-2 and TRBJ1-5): GAGVSQSPSNKVTEKGKDVELRCDPISGHTALYWYRQSLGQGLEFLIYFQGNSAPDKSGLPSDRFSAERTGGSVSTLTIQRTQQEDSAVYLCASSFGTGLGQPQHFGDGTRLSIL.